A selection of T cell receptor beta chains follows, all from one sample in a study of radiotherapy plus CTLA-4 blockade in lung cancer. Clones were sequenced by immunoSEQ multiplex PCR, and TCRdb holds only the in-frame ones, with some missing. The data hold around 100,000 clones, with approximately 75% observed a single time. Here the sequenced sample was peripheral blood, taken from a patient treated with radiotherapy plus ipilimumab. The receptors stem from a human donor with non-small cell lung cancer who had a partial response to radiotherapy plus ipilimumab. Some clones in this sample may be carry-over from other donors' samples. Each CDR3 is given with its conserved first and last residue. A D gene is named only where the DNA matches it firmly. A row's size may be missing; if present it is once, few, many or a size class.

CDR3 protein | CDR3 DNA | J gene | V gene | D gene | clone size
CASSDVGDRGRETQYF | TGCGCCAGCAGTGATGTTGGGGACAGGGGAAGGGAGACCCAGTACTTC | TRBJ2-5 | TRBV10-1 | TRBD1 | .
CASSLTPGYSNQPQHF | TGTGCCAGTAGTCTCACCCCAGGTTATAGCAATCAGCCCCAGCATTTT | TRBJ1-5 | TRBV19 | . | .
CASSLGSSVSRETQYF | TGTGCCAGCAGCTTAGGCTCTAGCGTCTCGAGGGAGACCCAGTACTTC | TRBJ2-5 | TRBV11-2 | . | .
CASSTRTGCNQPQHF | TGTGCCAGCAGCACAAGGACAGGGTGTAATCAGCCCCAGCATTTT | TRBJ1-5 | TRBV21-1 | . | .
CASSFSGLSGYTF | TGTGCCAGCAGTTTCTCGGGGCTTTCCGGCTACACCTTC | TRBJ1-2 | TRBV6-5 | . | few
CASSLGGFRQGHEQYF | TGTGCCAGCAGCTTGGGGGGCTTTCGGCAGGGCCACGAGCAGTACTTC | TRBJ2-7 | TRBV5-4 | . | .
CASSLGSSGGARELFF | TGTGCCAGCAGCTTAGGATCTAGCGGGGGGGCCAGGGAGCTGTTTTTT | TRBJ2-2 | TRBV7-2 | TRBD2 | .
CASSGSSGGEQETQYF | TGCGCCAGCAGTGGATCTAGCGGGGGAGAACAAGAGACCCAGTACTTC | TRBJ2-5 | TRBV10-1 | TRBD2 | .
CASRTTSGSTDTQYF | TGTGCCAGCAGAACGACTAGCGGGAGCACAGATACGCAGTATTTT | TRBJ2-3 | TRBV6-5 | TRBD2 | once
CASSLRPSQEQETQYF | TGTGCCAGCAGCTTAAGGCCTAGCCAGGAACAAGAGACCCAGTACTTC | TRBJ2-5 | TRBV7-9 | . | once
CASTSLEVTGELFF | TGCGCCAGCACGAGCCTAGAGGTTACCGGGGAGCTGTTTTTT | TRBJ2-2 | TRBV5-1 | . | .
CASSGRTSGSTDTQYF | TGTGCCAGCAGTGGGCGGACTAGCGGGAGCACAGATACGCAGTATTTT | TRBJ2-3 | TRBV6-1 | TRBD2 | .
CASSLSADPNTGELFF | TGCGCCAGCAGCTTGTCCGCAGATCCGAACACCGGGGAGCTGTTTTTT | TRBJ2-2 | TRBV5-1 | . | .